The 16 T cell receptor beta chains in this list originate from one sample, sequenced in a study of cytomegalovirus exposure and HLA in healthy donors. The PCR used 60 Vbeta and 13 Jbeta primers. The protocol was immunoSEQ multiplex PCR, while the TCRdb copy is restricted to in-frame clones and leaves out a portion. This table holds approximately 76,000 clones. Material for sequencing was PBMCs. The receptors come from a young man in good health and CMV-seropositive.

The chain has TRBV19 and TRBJ1-1; D gene uncertain. The CDR3 length is 16 residues. V was shortened by 3 bases and J by 0 bases, with 14 bases between the two germline ends. Germline V gene sequence: CDR1 LNHDA, CDR2 SQIVND (reference sequence). In nucleotides, the CDR3 is TGTGCCAGTAGTATCCCCCAACAACCGCTGAACACTGAAGCTTTCTTT. Its translation is CASSIPQQPLNTEAFF.

The chain combines TRBV7-2 with TRBJ2-7; D remains ambiguous. V dropped 3 bases and J dropped 2 bases, with 11 bases sitting between them. Per germline, CDR1 SGHTA and CDR2 FQGNSA. This CDR3 spans 14 amino acids. The CDR3 coding sequence is TGTGCCAGCAGCTTTATCGGCAGCGCCTACGAGCAGTACTTC. Translation: CASSFIGSAYEQYF.

The rearrangement uses TRBV18 and TRBJ2-3, with TRBD1 identical over 12 bases. The V segment lost 4 bases and the J segment 4 bases; nucleotides outside the gene matches: 0. Germline CDR1 and CDR2: KGHSH and LQKENI. The CDR3 is 14 amino acids. The CDR3 reads CASSRDRGPDTQYF. The CDR3 region has the DNA TGTGCCAGCTCACGGGACAGGGGGCCAGATACGCAGTATTTT.

The chain joins TRBV6-4 to TRBJ2-2, with 13 bases lining up with TRBD2. Germline assignment: CDR1 MRHNA and CDR2 SNTAGT. Unmatched junction bases numbered 2, after V lost 5 bases and J lost 5 bases. The CDR3 is made up of 15 amino acids. The CDR3 coding sequence is TGTGCCAGCAGTCCGACTAGCGGGGGGACCGGGGAGCTGTTTTTT. It specifies CASSPTSGGTGELFF.

The chain has TRBV27 and TRBJ1-6; no clear D gene. The CDR3 totals 16 residues. CDR1 and CDR2 from the germline V gene are MNHEY and SMNVEV (reference sequence). Trimming shortened V by 6 bases and J by 10 bases, and 22 bases separated the two germline ends. CDR3 residues: CASSDLERAISSPLHF. CDR3 nucleotides: TGTGCCAGCAGCGACCTCGAGAGGGCCATAAGCTCACCCCTCCACTTT.

With respect to this clone: Mismatch with germline at one junction end may stem from a read error. V is TRBV18 and J is TRBJ1-4; TRBD1 matches 8 bases. The CDR3 consists of 15 residues. Germline CDR1 reads KGHSH; CDR2 reads LQKENI. The CDR3 here is CASSPPGQANEKLFF. The CDR3 DNA follows: TGTGCCAGCTCCCCACCGGGACAGGCCAATGAAAAACTGTTTTTT.

This rearrangement joins TRBV5-1 to TRBJ2-3, with 7 bases identical to TRBD1. Per the germline V gene, CDR1 is SGHRS and CDR2 is YFSETQ. V lost 0 bases, J lost 3 bases, and 1 base stayed unmatched. CDR3 length: 14 amino acids. This CDR3 is CASSLETGTDTQYF. In DNA, the CDR3 is TGCGCCAGCAGCTTGGAGACAGGGACAGATACGCAGTATTTT.

The chain combines TRBV19 with TRBJ2-5; D possibly corresponds to TRBD2 (5 bases). The germline CDR1 and CDR2 sequences are LNHDA and SQIVND (reference sequence). Deletions cut 3 bases from V and 5 bases from J, with 7 bases between. The CDR3 sequence is 12 residues long. The CDR3 DNA is TGTGCCAGTAGTATTGGAGGCGAGACCCAGTACTTC. This sequence encodes CASSIGGETQYF.

The rearrangement links TRBV7-2 to TRBJ1-3; D is unresolved. Trimming left V 1 base short and J 6 bases short, with 4 bases between. This CDR3 comprises 12 residues. In germline, CDR1 is SGHTA, CDR2 FQGNSA. In DNA form, the CDR3 reads TGTGCCAGCAGCTTAGTCGTAAACACCATATATTTT. This encodes CASSLVVNTIYF.

The chain recombines TRBV6-1 with TRBJ2-7; tentatively, D is TRBD1 (6 bases). Per germline, CDR1 MNHNS and CDR2 SASEGT. The CDR3 length is 15 residues. V gave up 4 bases and J gave up 4 bases, with 17 bases separating them. CDR3 sequence: CASSGTDEASYEQYF. CDR3 DNA: TGTGCCAGCAGTGGGACAGATGAAGCCTCATACGAGCAGTACTTC.

This chain links TRBV6-5 with TRBJ2-5; D gene ambiguous. Trimming took off 2 bases at V and 4 bases at J, with 8 bases between the two ends. The CDR3 sequence is 13 residues long. Germline CDR1 and CDR2: MNHEY and SVGAGI. The chain's CDR3 is CASSYPRRETQYF. The CDR3 coding sequence is TGTGCCAGCAGTTACCCGAGAAGAGAGACCCAGTACTTC.

The gene calls are TRBV7-9 and TRBJ2-5, with no clear D. The J call is doubtful: the DNA matches TRBJ2-7 better. The CDR3 is made up of 16 amino acids. Germline CDR1 SEHNR, CDR2 FQNEAQ (reference sequence). The CDR3 here is CASSLEHSQAPYEQYF. CDR3 in DNA: TGTGCCAGCAGCTTAGAACACAGCCAAGCCCCCTACGAGCAGTACTTC.

This rearrangement joins TRBV2 to TRBJ2-7; TRBD2 aligns across 11 bases. Germline values: CDR1 SNHLY, CDR2 FYNNEI. V was pared by 0 bases and J by 6 bases, with 10 bases of the junction left unmatched. The CDR3 has 17 amino acids. The CDR3 nucleotides are TGTGCCAGCAGTGAAGCGCCGGGACTAGCGGTCTTGCGCGAGCAGTACTTC. Its translation is CASSEAPGLAVLREQYF.

This sequence joins TRBV9 and TRBJ2-7, with 7 bases identical to TRBD2. Germline loops: CDR1 SGDLS, CDR2 YYNGEE. The V gene end was trimmed by 2 bases and the J gene end by 4 bases; junction bases not matched to a gene: 6. The CDR3 contains 14 residues. The CDR3 DNA is TGTGCCAGCAGCGTGGGGCCGGGGGGTTACGAGCAGTACTTC. It encodes CASSVGPGGYEQYF.

The chain carries TRBV5-6 and TRBJ1-1; a possible D gene is TRBD1 (6 bases). The V gene's germline CDR1 is SGHDT and CDR2 YYEEEE. There are 13 residues in the CDR3. V lost 4 bases, J lost 8 bases, and 15 bases lay in between. The CDR3 protein is CASSNPQGTEAFF. The CDR3 DNA sequence: TGTGCCAGCAGCAACCCGCAGGGGACAGAAGCTTTCTTT. The full variable domain, in which reference TRBV5-6 and TRBJ1-1 provide the parts outside the CDR3, is DAGVTQSPTHLIKTRGQQVTLRCSPKSGHDTVSWYQQALGQGPQFIFQYYEEEERQRGNFPDRFSGHQFPNYSSELNVNALLLGDSALYLCASSNPQGTEAFFGQGTRLTVV.

This clone is called medium-sized (0.01 to 0.1%) based on its frequency. The chain carries TRBV7-2 and TRBJ2-1; 8 nucleotides agree with TRBD2. In germline, CDR1 is SGHTA, CDR2 FQGNSA. The V segment lost 4 bases and the J segment 0 bases; nucleotides outside the gene matches: 2. This CDR3 has 15 amino acids. CDR3 amino acids: CASSSGTSSYNEQFF. The DNA for the CDR3 is TGTGCCAGCAGCTCCGGGACTAGCTCCTACAATGAGCAGTTCTTC.